This T cell receptor (beta chain) derives from a study of beta chain features in type 1 diabetes listed by TCRdb under 2018. Looking at the study overall: Mean age, gender distribution, total cell number and subset yield did not differ between patients and healthy donors. The study compared the TCRB repertoires of sorted circulating CD4+ T cell subsets in recently diagnosed type 1 diabetes patients with those in matched healthy donors. Naive and central memory subsets were obtained from all 30 or so donors, but regulatory and stem cell-like memory subsets were isolated from only 8 patients and roughly eight healthy donors. Across all samples, about 110 million sorted cells were examined, and cell number per subset correlated strongly with RNA yield. The investigation overall reported the following: Because cDNA was sequenced instead of genomic DNA, highly expressing activated cells could be over-represented, though the groups showed no difference in activation or CD3 levels. Type 1 diabetes patients showed a moderate but significant shortening of TCRB CDR3 length in all four CD4+ subsets. Shorter templates might be favored by PCR, yet because patient and control samples were amplified and corrected together, any such skew would affect both groups equally. HLA sub-analyses involved small numbers of individuals, so any influence of HLA type on TCRB rearrangement remained unresolved. At VDJ recombination sites, type 1 diabetes patients had fewer insertions and more deleted nucleotides, which implies abnormalities in thymic rearrangement. Naive, central memory and regulatory TCRB repertoires appeared to be more alike among patients than among healthy donors.

The entire isolated RNA was reverse transcribed using the High Capacity cDNA Reverse Transcription Kit, and thus expressed TCRB transcripts were sequenced. Deep immunoSEQ sequencing was applied to naive, central memory and regulatory T cell samples, giving an average of roughly 3.5 million total reads per sample. Sorted cells were lysed in RLT buffer, and RNA was extracted using DNase-treated RNeasy Micro or Mini kits according to cell number. Each cell subset was processed separately to prevent cross-contamination, with patient and healthy donor samples processed together. TCRB sequences were amplified from cDNA with the immunoSEQ multiplex PCR, producing 87-bp fragments spanning the CDR3 region. Amplicons were sequenced on the Illumina HiSeq platform. As for the authors' bioinformatics: PCR bias was corrected computationally using synthetic template baselines, and reads within Hamming distance 2 were collapsed, with unmergeable singletons discarded. Reads were aligned to IMGT to assign V, D and J genes, CDR3 length, and insertions or deletions at six rearrangement sites. Within each subset, clonotype counts were normalized to sorted cell number, after which true diversity and Gini coefficients were computed with the tcR R package. Repertoire sharing was quantified using the overlap coefficient calculated on TCRB nucleotide sequences. As stored in TCRdb, this immuneACCESS dataset retains in-frame rearrangements with V and J assigned. A fraction of the clones does not appear; measured against another copy, unresolved V genes explain less than half of the discrepancy, and the remainder lacks a known reason. For V, J and clone size, that table is used; D and trimming come from the DNA. This sample comprises fewer than 150,000 clones, 6.5% to 8.5% of them detected only once. Around 1.5% of the sample is taken by the ten largest.

This clone has only a few counts. It has no known antigen specificity. No quality values exist for individual bases; no much larger clone is one base distant. V is pared back by 0 bases and J by 6 bases, with 21 bases lying between the germline termini. Taken from cysteine to phenylalanine, the CDR3 has 16 residues. Only CDR3 DNA is held: 48 bases, read in frame from base 1. Taken from the germline V gene (reference sequence), the CDR1 and CDR2 loops are GTSNPN and SVGIG. Each donor gave one peripheral blood draw, averaging roughly 100 mL, which was collected into heparinised tubes. A BD FACSAria II was used to sort naive, central memory, regulatory and stem cell-like memory CD4+ T cells with a panel that included CD45RO, CCR7, CD25, CD127, CD95 and CD27. Purity was above 95% for every sorted population. PBMCs were isolated right away by Lymphoprep density gradient centrifugation and were stained directly, without culture. Samples were stained and sorted in pairs, with one healthy donor and one patient per experiment, so that batch effects were minimized.

Specimen: central memory CD4+ T cells from blood. The clonotype was recovered from a woman in her twenties or thirties in good health. Recombination joined TRBV30 with TRBJ2-7; a weak D assignment points to TRBD1 (5 bases agree). The DNA is TGTGCCTGGAGTGTATTGAAGGCAGGGAAATTGGGCGAGCAGTACTTC. This sequence encodes CAWSVLKAGKLGEQYF.